This T cell receptor beta chain was captured by sequencing in a study of T cell changes during pregnancy in multiple sclerosis. Assay used: immunoSEQ multiplex PCR; TCRdb lists only in-frame clones, some missing. The profile shows tens of thousands of clones, 90% of them singletons. Germline CDR1 is LNHDA and CDR2 is SQIVND (reference sequence). This CDR3 is built from 14 residues. Trimming stripped 3 bases from V and 4 bases from J, with 12 bases between. The source of this sequence is a female donor with multiple sclerosis, enrolled in a pregnancy study. The chain has TRBV19 and TRBJ1-2; D is ambiguous. The sample here was peripheral blood, taken in the third trimester of pregnancy. The CDR3 sequence is CASSIIESSYGYTF. The CDR3 nucleotides read TGTGCCAGTAGTATTATCGAGTCCTCCTATGGCTACACCTTC. Full variable domain (missing parts from reference TRBV19 and TRBJ1-2): DGGITQSPKYLFRKEGQNVTLSCEQNLNHDAMYWYRQDPGQGLRLIYYSQIVNDFQKGDIAEGYSVSREKKESFPLTVTSAQKNPTAFYLCASSIIESSYGYTFGSGTRLTVV.